This T cell receptor beta chain was documented in a study of T cells in localized non-small cell lung cancer. Data came from immunoSEQ multiplex PCR; TCRdb stores just in-frame clones and leaves some out. This table has about 78,000 clones, approximately 84% appearing once. The V end lost 2 bases, the J end lost 5 bases, and 9 bases lay between the germline ends. Germline CDR1 SEHNR, CDR2 FQNEAQ (reference sequence). This CDR3 is built from 13 residues. The sequence was obtained from a man aged 40 to 75 with stage I lung adenocarcinoma. V and J are TRBV7-9 and TRBJ1-1; D gene ambiguous. The starting material was peripheral blood, obtained before any cancer treatment. The CDR3 DNA follows: TGTGCCAGCAGCTTAACAATCATGACTGAAGCTTTCTTT. It codes for CASSLTIMTEAFF.